Listed here are 32 T cell receptor beta chains from one sample, sequenced in a study of OX40 agonist ivuxolimab in advanced cancers. The library came from the immunoSEQ multiplex PCR assay. The table comes from immuneACCESS by way of TCRdb, which keeps in-frame sequences with V and J called. Part of the clones is missing from these tables; in studies checked, under half for an unresolved V gene and the rest for unknown reasons. For this sample the table gives approximately 58,000 clones, of which less than 95% were detected only once. Together, the top ten hold roughly an eighth of the sample. This sample comprised CD4+ or CD8+ T cells sorted from blood, obtained in a trial of the OX40 agonist ivuxolimab. Every receptor here comes from an adult with an advanced solid tumor such as melanoma, head and neck, liver or kidney cancer.

The rearrangement links TRBV13 to TRBJ2-5; 7 bases fit TRBD1. Germline V gene lookup returns CDR1 PRHDT and CDR2 FYEKMQ (reference sequence). The CDR3 has 14 amino acids. V was pared by 1 base and J by 9 bases, with 8 bases of the junction left unmatched. The CDR3 protein is CASSLEGEGAAQYF. CDR3 in DNA: TGTGCCAGCAGCTTAGAGGGTGAGGGGGCGGCCCAGTACTTC.

The chain carries TRBV19 and TRBJ2-5; the D gene is possibly TRBD1 (6 bases). Germline V gene data show CDR1 as LNHDA and CDR2 as SQIVND (reference sequence). The CDR3 loop spans 13 amino acids. Trimming took 6 bases from V and 1 from J, leaving 9 bases between them. CDR3 in amino acids: CASREQGQETQYF. The CDR3 coding sequence is TGTGCCAGTAGGGAACAGGGCCAAGAGACCCAGTACTTC.

CDR3 residues: CASSSRDRAWEQFF. CDR3 bases: TGTGCCAGCAGTTCCCGGGACAGGGCGTGGGAGCAGTTCTTC. The genes are TRBV6-5 and TRBJ2-1, with TRBD1 matching 9 bases. Germline CDR1 reads MNHEY; CDR2 reads SVGAGI. J was trimmed by 10 bases and V by 4 bases; bases with no gene match: 8. This CDR3 has 14 residues.

The rearrangement links TRBV7-9 to TRBJ1-4, with a tentative D call TRBD1 (6 bases). The germline V and J ends were trimmed by 3 bases and 5 bases, with 10 bases remaining between them. This CDR3 spans 14 amino acids. From germline, CDR1 is SEHNR and CDR2 FQNEAQ (reference sequence). As DNA, the CDR3 is TGTGCCAGCAGCTTGACAGGAGAGAATGAAAAACTGTTTTTT. Its translation is CASSLTGENEKLFF.

The V and J genes are TRBV13 and TRBJ2-7; 7 positions agree with TRBD1. The CDR3 contains 15 residues. With V trimmed by 4 bases and J by 3 bases, 9 bases remained unmatched. Per germline, CDR1 PRHDT and CDR2 FYEKMQ (reference sequence). DNA for the CDR3: TGTGCCAGCAGCTCCCCCGGAGGACAGGACTACGAGCAGTACTTC. Translation: CASSSPGGQDYEQYF.

The chain uses TRBV4-2 and TRBJ2-1; no reliable D call. The CDR3 contains 14 residues. Per germline, CDR1 LGHNA and CDR2 YNFKEQ. V was clipped by 7 bases and J by 5 bases, with 15 bases between them. The chain's CDR3 is CASTAGLVHNEQFF. The CDR3 coding sequence is TGTGCCAGCACCGCCGGGCTAGTCCACAATGAGCAGTTCTTC.

The chain joins TRBV28 to TRBJ2-1; 7 nucleotides line up with TRBD1. Germline V gene data show CDR1 as MDHEN and CDR2 as SYDVKM. The CDR3 contains 16 residues. V lost 7 bases, J lost 8 bases, and 17 bases stayed unmatched. The CDR3 nucleotides read TGTGCCAGCACCCAAAGGAAGGCAGGGGGACGCGATGAGCAGTTCTTC. Protein: CASTQRKAGGRDEQFF.

The chain links TRBV6-1 to TRBJ1-2; 12 bases map to TRBD1. The germline V gene has CDR1 MNHNS and CDR2 SASEGT. Trimming removed 3 bases from V and 6 bases from J; junction bases left unmatched: 5. This CDR3 has 15 amino acids. CDR3 sequence reads: CASSEGGQGANGYTF. The CDR3 DNA follows: TGTGCCAGCAGTGAGGGGGGACAGGGGGCGAATGGCTACACCTTC.

This chain connects TRBV11-2 to TRBJ1-1, with D uncertain. The V end was cut by 4 bases, the J end by 8 bases, with 17 bases between. The CDR3 has 14 residues. From germline, CDR1 is SGHAT and CDR2 FQNNGV. CDR3 nucleotides: TGTGCCAGCAGCTCACATCCCGGTTTTCGAGAAGCTTTCTTT. Translated: CASSSHPGFREAFF.

V gene TRBV27 combines with J gene TRBJ2-1; D not resolved. V gave up 5 bases and J gave up 4 bases, with 15 bases separating them. The CDR3 length is 15 residues. Germline-derived CDR1 and CDR2 are MNHEY and SMNVEV (reference sequence). DNA for the CDR3: TGTGCCAGCAGTCCATACGGCGGTTTGTACAATGAGCAGTTCTTC. Its translation: CASSPYGGLYNEQFF.

The CDR3 DNA sequence: TGCGCCAGCAGCTTGGGAACCTTGGGGGGTCCCTACGAGCAGTACTTC. Its translation: CASSLGTLGGPYEQYF. The V gene is TRBV5-1, the J gene TRBJ2-7; the D gene is possibly TRBD2 (6 bases). CDR1 and CDR2 from the germline V gene are SGHRS and YFSETQ. CDR3 length: 16 amino acids. V shed 0 bases and J shed 2 bases, with 15 bases lying between them.

The chain employs TRBV4-1 and TRBJ2-2; 7 bases are a match to TRBD2. Per the germline V gene, CDR1 is MGHRA and CDR2 is YSYEKL. The CDR3 is 16 residues long. V was pared by 0 bases and J by 5 bases, with 6 bases of the junction left unmatched. DNA of the CDR3: TGCGCCAGCAGCCAAGACGGGGGAGGGCCAACCGGGGAGCTGTTTTTT. This codes for CASSQDGGGPTGELFF.

The rearrangement joins TRBV11-2 to TRBJ2-1, with a weak D call TRBD1 (5 bases). The CDR3 is 13 amino acids. Germline lookup yields CDR1 SGHAT and CDR2 FQNNGV. V was pared by 1 base and J by 6 bases, with 7 bases between. The CDR3 DNA reads TGTGCCAGCAGCTTAGTGGACATCAATGAGCAGTTCTTC. This codes for CASSLVDINEQFF.

The chain has TRBV11-2 and TRBJ2-5; 8 bases are shared with TRBD1. The CDR3 length is 15 residues. CDR1 and CDR2 (germline): SGHAT, FQNNGV. V was clipped by 5 bases and J by 4 bases; unmatched bases: 9. CDR3 residues: CASSAKDRERETQYF. For the CDR3, the DNA is TGTGCCAGCAGCGCAAAGGACAGGGAGAGAGAGACCCAGTACTTC. Full variable domain (rest looked up from reference TRBV11-2 and TRBJ2-5): EAGVAQSPRYKIIEKRQSVAFWCNPISGHATLYWYQQILGQGPKLLIQFQNNGVVDDSQLPKDRFSAERLKGVDSTLKIQPAKLEDSAVYLCASSAKDRERETQYFGPGTRLLVL.

The chain carries TRBV27 and TRBJ2-7, with D perhaps matching TRBD2 (5 bases). Germline CDR1 and CDR2: MNHEY and SMNVEV (reference sequence). The CDR3 is 15 amino acids. Trimming removed 5 bases from V and 2 bases from J, with 16 bases in between. CDR3 amino acids: CASSLSSGAPYEQYF. CDR3 DNA sequence: TGTGCCAGCAGTCTCTCCAGCGGAGCACCCTACGAGCAGTACTTC.

V and J are TRBV7-9 and TRBJ2-3, with a possible D match to TRBD1 (5 bases). Trimming left V 5 bases short and J 5 bases short, with 20 bases between. The CDR3 runs to 16 residues. CDR1 and CDR2 from the germline V gene are SEHNR and FQNEAQ (reference sequence). The CDR3 loop reads CASSHRRGLMEDTQYF. The CDR3 DNA follows: TGTGCCAGCAGCCACCGAAGGGGCCTCATGGAAGATACGCAGTATTTT.

The chain employs TRBV29-1 and TRBJ2-1; 12 bases are shared with TRBD2. From germline, CDR1 is SQVTM and CDR2 ANQGSEA. The ends lost 5 bases at V and 6 bases at J; junction bases unmatched: 5. This CDR3 spans 14 amino acids. The CDR3, as DNA: TGCAGCGTTCAGACTAGCGGGAGTGTCAATGAGCAGTTCTTC. It yields the protein CSVQTSGSVNEQFF.

This chain uses TRBV6-5 with TRBJ1-5; D uncertain. V lost 2 bases to trimming and J lost 4 bases, with 9 bases between them. The CDR3 totals 14 residues. Germline V gene sequence: CDR1 MNHEY, CDR2 SVGAGI. The DNA of the CDR3 is TGTGCCAGCAGTTACCTCGGAGGGAATCAGCCCCAGCATTTT. It encodes CASSYLGGNQPQHF.

J is TRBJ1-1 and V is TRBV27, with D unresolved. Trimming left V 3 bases short and J 4 bases short, with 9 bases between. Germline values: CDR1 MNHEY, CDR2 SMNVEV (reference sequence). The CDR3 has 13 residues. For the CDR3, the DNA is TGTGCCAGCAGTTTTAGTAGCGTCACTGAAGCTTTCTTT. Residues: CASSFSSVTEAFF.

This clone was seen only once. V and J are TRBV7-9 and TRBJ1-2; no definite D call. From germline, CDR1 is SEHNR and CDR2 FQNEAQ (reference sequence). CDR3 size: 16 residues. V was clipped by 4 bases and J by 3 bases, with 18 bases between them. In DNA, the CDR3 is TGTGCCAGCAGCTCAGATTCCTTGGACGAGCACTATGGCTACACCTTC. Its protein is CASSSDSLDEHYGYTF.

The chain uses TRBV28 and TRBJ2-7, with 7 bases that match TRBD1. The germline V gene has CDR1 MDHEN and CDR2 SYDVKM. The CDR3 is 15 amino acids. With V trimmed by 2 bases and J by 5 bases, 9 bases remained unmatched. CDR3 nucleotides: TGTGCCAGCAGTTTACAAGACAGGGTGATAAACGAGCAGTACTTC. It specifies CASSLQDRVINEQYF. The variable domain in full, completed from reference TRBV28 and TRBJ2-7, reads DVKVTQSSRYLVKRTGEKVFLECVQDMDHENMFWYRQDPGLGLRLIYFSYDVKMKEKGDIPEGYSVSREKKERFSLILESASTNQTSMYLCASSLQDRVINEQYFGPGTRLTVT.

In this sample, this clone turned up once. The chain carries TRBV5-6 and TRBJ2-7; possible D gene TRBD1, 5 bases. The V gene lost 2 bases and the J gene lost 9 bases, with 24 bases spanning the gap. Germline V gene sequence: CDR1 SGHDT, CDR2 YYEEEE. The CDR3 has 16 amino acids. The CDR3 loop reads CASSFKEGAAPSAQYF. The CDR3 DNA sequence: TGTGCCAGCAGCTTTAAGGAAGGGGCCGCTCCCTCCGCGCAGTACTTC.

The rearrangement joins TRBV5-4 to TRBJ2-5; TRBD1 matches at 8 bases. CDR1 SGHNT and CDR2 YYREEE come from the germline V gene (reference sequence). The CDR3 covers 15 residues. J was trimmed by 4 bases and V by 5 bases; bases with no gene match: 10. The CDR3 is CASSPPTGERETQYF. The CDR3 nucleotides are TGTGCCAGCAGTCCGCCGACAGGGGAGCGAGAGACCCAGTACTTC.

This chain links TRBV5-6 with TRBJ1-5, with TRBD1 as a possible D gene (5 bases). CDR1 is SGHDT and CDR2 is YYEEEE in the germline V gene. Trimming removed 5 bases from V and 4 bases from J, with 7 bases in between. This CDR3 spans 12 amino acids. Here the CDR3 DNA reads TGTGCCAGCAGTCAGGGTAATCAGCCCCAGCATTTT. This sequence encodes CASSQGNQPQHF.

The chain carries TRBV6-1 and TRBJ2-6; the D is unclear. The CDR3 covers 15 residues. V lost 2 bases and J lost 1, with 6 bases in between. Germline CDR1 MNHNS, CDR2 SASEGT. The CDR3 spells CASSEQSSGANVLTF. CDR3 nucleotides: TGTGCCAGCAGTGAACAGAGTTCTGGGGCCAACGTCCTGACTTTC.

This chain joins TRBV7-9 and TRBJ2-5; 7 bases align to TRBD1. In germline, CDR1 is SEHNR, CDR2 FQNEAQ (reference sequence). This CDR3 region has 15 residues. V shed 3 bases and J 3 bases; nucleotides not matched to a gene: 7. For the CDR3, the DNA is TGTGCCAGCAGCTTCCGACAGGGAACGAAAGAGACCCAGTACTTC. Translating it yields CASSFRQGTKETQYF.

V usage is TRBV19 and J usage is TRBJ2-7; TRBD1 aligns across 8 bases. Germline trimming cut 9 bases from V and 4 bases from J; bases unmatched to any gene: 2. The CDR3 is 11 residues long. Germline values: CDR1 LNHDA, CDR2 SQIVND (reference sequence). CDR3 sequence (DNA): TGTGCCAGCCAGGGGGCGTACGAGCAGTACTTC. This encodes CASQGAYEQYF.

This clone has just one count. This chain links TRBV4-2 with TRBJ2-7, with D maybe TRBD2 (5 bases). CDR3 length: 15 amino acids. The germline V gene has CDR1 LGHNA and CDR2 YNFKEQ. Between the trimmed V and J ends, which lost 5 bases and 2 bases, there was a span of 16 bases. CDR3 sequence reads: CASSFGGPSAYEQYF. The CDR3 region has the DNA TGTGCCAGCAGCTTCGGCGGGCCTTCCGCCTACGAGCAGTACTTC.

This chain connects TRBV28 to TRBJ2-7; 13 bases align to TRBD2. V was clipped by 5 bases and J by 1 base; unmatched bases: 5. CDR1 and CDR2 from the germline V gene are MDHEN and SYDVKM. CDR3 length: 16 amino acids. The CDR3 reads CASSLPTSGRSYEQYF. The CDR3 DNA reads TGTGCCAGCAGTCTGCCGACTAGCGGGAGGTCCTACGAGCAGTACTTC.

This clone was detected only once. The rearrangement links TRBV6-1 to TRBJ1-1; D remains ambiguous. From germline, CDR1 is MNHNS and CDR2 SASEGT. V gave up 2 bases and J gave up 1 base, with 2 bases separating them. The CDR3 loop spans 12 amino acids. The CDR3 DNA reads as TGTGCCAGCAGTGAACAGAACACTGAAGCTTTCTTT. It translates to CASSEQNTEAFF.

This chain connects TRBV19 to TRBJ1-1, with a tentative D call TRBD1 (5 bases). The CDR3 is made up of 11 amino acids. The V gene's germline CDR1 is LNHDA and CDR2 SQIVND (reference sequence). Trimming took off 7 bases at V and 6 bases at J, with 9 bases between the two ends. The CDR3 DNA sequence: TGTGCCAGTACCAGGGAGGCTGAAGCTTTCTTT. Its protein product is CASTREAEAFF.

The chain carries TRBV7-8 and TRBJ1-5; D remains ambiguous. V dropped 1 base and J dropped 4 bases, with 11 bases sitting between them. The V gene's germline CDR1 is SGHVS and CDR2 FQNEAQ. This CDR3 contains 15 residues. Written as DNA, the CDR3 is TGTGCCAGCAGCTTAGACAGCCGATTTAATCAGCCCCAGCATTTT. Translated, it gives CASSLDSRFNQPQHF. Full variable domain (remainder filled in from reference TRBV7-8 and TRBJ1-5): GAGVSQSPRYKVAKRGQDVALRCDPISGHVSLFWYQQALGQGPEFLTYFQNEAQLDKSGLPSDRFFAERPEGSVSTLKIQRTQQEDSAVYLCASSLDSRFNQPQHFGDGTRLSIL.